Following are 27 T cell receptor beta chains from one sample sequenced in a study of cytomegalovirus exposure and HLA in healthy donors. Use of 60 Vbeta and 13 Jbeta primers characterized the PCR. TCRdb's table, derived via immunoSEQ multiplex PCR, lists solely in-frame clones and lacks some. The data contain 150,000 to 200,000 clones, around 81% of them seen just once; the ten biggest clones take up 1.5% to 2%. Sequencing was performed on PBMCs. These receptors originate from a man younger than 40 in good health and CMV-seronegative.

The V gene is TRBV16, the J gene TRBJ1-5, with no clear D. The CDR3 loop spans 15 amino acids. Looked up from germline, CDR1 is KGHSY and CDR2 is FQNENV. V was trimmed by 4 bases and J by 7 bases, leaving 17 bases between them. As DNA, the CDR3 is TGTGCCAGCAGCCCCGGGGTTCTGGGGAACCAGCCCCAGCATTTT. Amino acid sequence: CASSPGVLGNQPQHF.

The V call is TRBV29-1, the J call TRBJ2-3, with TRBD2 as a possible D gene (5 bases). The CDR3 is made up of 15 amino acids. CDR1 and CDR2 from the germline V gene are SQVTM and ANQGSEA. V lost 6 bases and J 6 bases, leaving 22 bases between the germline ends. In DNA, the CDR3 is TGCAGCGTGAGGGAGCGGCCCCCCCCCGGGGATACGCAGTATTTT. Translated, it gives CSVRERPPPGDTQYF.

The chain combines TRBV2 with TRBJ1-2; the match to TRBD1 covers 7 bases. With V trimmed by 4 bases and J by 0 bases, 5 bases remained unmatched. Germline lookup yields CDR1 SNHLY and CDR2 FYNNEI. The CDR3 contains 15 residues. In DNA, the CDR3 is TGTGCCAGCAGTGTAGGGACAGCAGCTAACTATGGCTACACCTTC. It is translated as CASSVGTAANYGYTF.

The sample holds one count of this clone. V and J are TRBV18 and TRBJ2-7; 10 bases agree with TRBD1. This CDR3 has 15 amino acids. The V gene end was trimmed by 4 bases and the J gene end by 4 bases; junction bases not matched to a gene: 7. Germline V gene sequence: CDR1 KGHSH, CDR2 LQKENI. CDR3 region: CASSHTGTGVYEQYF. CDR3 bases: TGTGCCAGCTCACACACCGGGACAGGGGTTTACGAGCAGTACTTC.

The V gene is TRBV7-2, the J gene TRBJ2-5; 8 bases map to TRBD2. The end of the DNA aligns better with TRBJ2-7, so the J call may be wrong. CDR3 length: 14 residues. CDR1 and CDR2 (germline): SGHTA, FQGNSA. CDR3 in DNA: TGTGCCAGCAGCTTTAGCGGGGCCTCCTACGAGCAGTACTTC. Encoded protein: CASSFSGASYEQYF.

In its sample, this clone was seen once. CDR3 region: CASSKPGQVAAYTEAFF. The CDR3 region has the DNA TGTGCCAGCAGTAAACCGGGACAGGTCGCAGCGTACACTGAAGCTTTCTTT. The genes are TRBV25-1 and TRBJ1-1; the match to TRBD1 covers 8 bases. CDR1 MGHDK and CDR2 SYGVNS come from the germline V gene. The CDR3 is 17 residues long. Unmatched junction bases numbered 14, after V lost 5 bases and J lost 3 bases. Variable domain in full (rest from reference TRBV25-1 and TRBJ1-1): EADIYQTPRYLVIGTGKKITLECSQTMGHDKMYWYQQDPGMELHLIHYSYGVNSTEKGDLSSESTVSRIRTEHFPLTLESARPSHTSQYLCASSKPGQVAAYTEAFFGQGTRLTVV.

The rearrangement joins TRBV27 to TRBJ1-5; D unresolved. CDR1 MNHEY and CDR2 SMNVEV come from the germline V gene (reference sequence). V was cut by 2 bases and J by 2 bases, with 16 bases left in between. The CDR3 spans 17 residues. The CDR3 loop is CASSLTPPAEGNQPQHF. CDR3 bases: TGTGCCAGCAGTTTAACCCCCCCAGCGGAGGGCAATCAGCCCCAGCATTTT.

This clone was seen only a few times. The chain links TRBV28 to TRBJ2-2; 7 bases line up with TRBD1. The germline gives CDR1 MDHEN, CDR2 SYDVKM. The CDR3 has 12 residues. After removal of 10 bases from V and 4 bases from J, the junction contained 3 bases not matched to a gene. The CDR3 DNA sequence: TGTGCCAATAGGGACAGCACCGGGGAGCTGTTTTTT. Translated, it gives CANRDSTGELFF.

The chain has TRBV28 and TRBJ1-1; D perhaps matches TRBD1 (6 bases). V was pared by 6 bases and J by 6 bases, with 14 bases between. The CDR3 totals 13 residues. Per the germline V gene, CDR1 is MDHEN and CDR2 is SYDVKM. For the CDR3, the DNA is TGTGCCAGCAGCGAAACAGGGACCGCTGAAGCTTTCTTT. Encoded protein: CASSETGTAEAFF.

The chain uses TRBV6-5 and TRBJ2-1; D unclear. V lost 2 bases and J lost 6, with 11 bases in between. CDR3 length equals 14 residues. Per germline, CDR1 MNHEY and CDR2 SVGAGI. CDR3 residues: CASSYEMTRNEQFF. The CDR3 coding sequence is TGTGCCAGCAGTTACGAGATGACTCGCAATGAGCAGTTCTTC.

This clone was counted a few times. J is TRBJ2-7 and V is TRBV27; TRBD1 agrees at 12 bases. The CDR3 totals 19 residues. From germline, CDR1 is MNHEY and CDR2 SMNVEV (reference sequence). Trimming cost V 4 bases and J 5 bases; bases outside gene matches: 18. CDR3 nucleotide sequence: TGTGCCAGCAGTTCAAGGATTAGCACGGGACAGGGGGCTTCCAACGAGCAGTACTTC. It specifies CASSSRISTGQGASNEQYF.

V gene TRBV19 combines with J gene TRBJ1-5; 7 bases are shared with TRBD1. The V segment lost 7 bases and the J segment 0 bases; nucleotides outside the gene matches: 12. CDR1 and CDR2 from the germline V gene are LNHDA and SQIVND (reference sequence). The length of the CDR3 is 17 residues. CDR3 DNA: TGTGCCAGTATTGGACAGGCGAGTAGGTATAGCAATCAGCCCCAGCATTTT. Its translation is CASIGQASRYSNQPQHF.

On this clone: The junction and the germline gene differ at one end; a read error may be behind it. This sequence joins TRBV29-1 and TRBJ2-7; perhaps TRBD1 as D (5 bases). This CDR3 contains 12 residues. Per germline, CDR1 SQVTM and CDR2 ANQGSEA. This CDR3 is CGVGPGSYEQYF. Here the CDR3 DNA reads TGCGGCGTTGGTCCAGGGTCCTACGAGCAGTACTTC.

CDR3: CASSRGHGTNYGYTF. The CDR3, as DNA: TGTGCCAGCTCCCGAGGACATGGGACTAACTATGGCTACACCTTC. The chain links TRBV18 to TRBJ1-2; D may be TRBD1 (5 bases). Germline assignment: CDR1 KGHSH and CDR2 LQKENI. CDR3 length equals 15 residues. Between the trimmed V and J ends, which lost 6 bases and 0 bases, there was a span of 14 bases.

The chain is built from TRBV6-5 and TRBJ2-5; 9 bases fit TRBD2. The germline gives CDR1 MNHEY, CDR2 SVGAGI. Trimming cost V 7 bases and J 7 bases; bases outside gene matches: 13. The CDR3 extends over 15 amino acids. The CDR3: CASTTPGLAVRTQYF. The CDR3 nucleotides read TGTGCCAGCACCACGCCGGGACTAGCAGTACGGACCCAGTACTTC.

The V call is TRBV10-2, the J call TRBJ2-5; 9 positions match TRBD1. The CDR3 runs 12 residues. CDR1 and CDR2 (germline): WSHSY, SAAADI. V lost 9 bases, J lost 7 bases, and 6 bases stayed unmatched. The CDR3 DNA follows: TGCGCCAGTCGGGACAGGGCGAGGACCCAGTACTTC. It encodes CASRDRARTQYF.

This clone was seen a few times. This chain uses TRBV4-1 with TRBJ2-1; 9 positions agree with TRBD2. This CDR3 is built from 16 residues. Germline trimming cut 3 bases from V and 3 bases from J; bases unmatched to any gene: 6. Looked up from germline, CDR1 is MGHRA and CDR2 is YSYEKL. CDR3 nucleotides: TGCGCCAGCAGCCACTTAGCGGGAGTTGTCTACAATGAGCAGTTCTTC. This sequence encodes CASSHLAGVVYNEQFF.

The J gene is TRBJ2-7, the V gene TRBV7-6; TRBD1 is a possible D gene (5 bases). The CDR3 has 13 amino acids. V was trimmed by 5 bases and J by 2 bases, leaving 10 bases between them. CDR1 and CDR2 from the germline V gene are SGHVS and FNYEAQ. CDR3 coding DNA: TGTGCCAGCAGCGAACAGGAAGCCTACGAGCAGTACTTC. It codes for CASSEQEAYEQYF.

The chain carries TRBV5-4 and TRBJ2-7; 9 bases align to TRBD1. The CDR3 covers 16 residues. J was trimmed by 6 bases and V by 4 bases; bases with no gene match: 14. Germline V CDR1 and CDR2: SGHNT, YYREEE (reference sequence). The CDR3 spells CASSEVSGTGRFEQYF. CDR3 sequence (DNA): TGTGCCAGCAGCGAAGTGTCCGGGACAGGGAGGTTCGAGCAGTACTTC.

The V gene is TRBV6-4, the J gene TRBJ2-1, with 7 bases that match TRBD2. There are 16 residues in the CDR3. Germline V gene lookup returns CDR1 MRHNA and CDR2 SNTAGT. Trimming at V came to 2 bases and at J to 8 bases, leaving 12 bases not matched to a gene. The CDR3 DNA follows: TGTGCCAGCAGTGACCGAGGACTAGGAGAAGGGGATGAGCAGTTCTTC. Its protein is CASSDRGLGEGDEQFF.

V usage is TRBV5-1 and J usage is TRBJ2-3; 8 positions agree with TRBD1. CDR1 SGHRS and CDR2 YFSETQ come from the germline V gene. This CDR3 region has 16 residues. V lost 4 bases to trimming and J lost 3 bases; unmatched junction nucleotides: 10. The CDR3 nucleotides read TGCGCCAGCAGCCTCCCCCGGGACAGGCAAACAGATACGCAGTATTTT. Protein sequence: CASSLPRDRQTDTQYF.

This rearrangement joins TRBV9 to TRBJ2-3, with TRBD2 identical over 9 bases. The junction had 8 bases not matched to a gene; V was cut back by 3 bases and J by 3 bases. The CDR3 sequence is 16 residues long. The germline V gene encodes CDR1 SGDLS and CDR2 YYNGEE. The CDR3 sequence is CASSEVAGVMTDTQYF. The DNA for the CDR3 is TGTGCCAGCAGCGAGGTAGCGGGAGTGATGACAGATACGCAGTATTTT.

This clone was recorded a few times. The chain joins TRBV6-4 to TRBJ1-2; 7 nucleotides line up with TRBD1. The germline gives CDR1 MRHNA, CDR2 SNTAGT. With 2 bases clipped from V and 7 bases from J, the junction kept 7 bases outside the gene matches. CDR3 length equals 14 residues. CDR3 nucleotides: TGTGCCAGCAGTGACGGGTCAGGGGGTGGTGGCTACACCTTC. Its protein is CASSDGSGGGGYTF.

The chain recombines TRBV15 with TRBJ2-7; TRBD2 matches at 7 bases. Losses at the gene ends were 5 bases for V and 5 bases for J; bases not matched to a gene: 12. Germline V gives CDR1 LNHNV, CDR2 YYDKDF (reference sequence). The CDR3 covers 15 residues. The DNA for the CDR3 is TGTGCCACCAGCCCTGGAGGCGGCGGGAGCAACGAGCAGTACTTC. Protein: CATSPGGGGSNEQYF.

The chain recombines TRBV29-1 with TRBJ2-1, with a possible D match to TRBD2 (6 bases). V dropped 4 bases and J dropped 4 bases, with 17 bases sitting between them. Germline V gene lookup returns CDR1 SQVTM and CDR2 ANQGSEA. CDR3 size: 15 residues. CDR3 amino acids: CSVVRGGGSYNEQFF. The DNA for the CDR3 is TGCAGCGTTGTGAGGGGAGGAGGGAGTTACAATGAGCAGTTCTTC.

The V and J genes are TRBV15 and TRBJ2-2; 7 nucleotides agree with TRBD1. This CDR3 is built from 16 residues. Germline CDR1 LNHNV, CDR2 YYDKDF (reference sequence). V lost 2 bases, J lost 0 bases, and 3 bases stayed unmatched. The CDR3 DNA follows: TGTGCCACCAGCAGACCGGGACAGACGAACACCGGGGAGCTGTTTTTT. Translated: CATSRPGQTNTGELFF.

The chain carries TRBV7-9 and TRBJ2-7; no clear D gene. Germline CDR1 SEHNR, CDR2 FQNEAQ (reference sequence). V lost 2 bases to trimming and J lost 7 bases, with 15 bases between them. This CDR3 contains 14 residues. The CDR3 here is CASSLLRVGGEQYF. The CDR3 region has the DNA TGTGCCAGCAGCTTACTCCGGGTAGGTGGAGAGCAGTACTTC.